One and the same sample provided the 3 T cell receptor beta chains below, sequenced in a study of patients and donors after allogeneic stem cell transplantation. MiXCR, run by TCRdb on the RT-PCR reads, gives a single entry per CDR3 protein. The sample shows about 960,000 distinct CDR3 sequences, roughly 17% of them seen only once. The specimen sequenced was blood, either unsorted or a sorted T cell fraction (not recorded which). These receptor sequences come from a human donor who was either an allogeneic HSCT recipient or a stem cell or donor lymphocyte infusion donor (not recorded which). It is not recorded whose cells these are; they may come from a transplant donor.

This clonotype appeared many times. The chain carries TRBV7-2 and TRBJ2-4; D is unclear. Trimming shortened V by 1 base and J by 0 bases, and 4 bases separated the two germline ends. Germline values: CDR1 SGHTA, CDR2 FQGNSA. The CDR3 is 14 amino acids. CDR3: CASSLVAAKNIQYF. CDR3 nucleotides: TGTGCCAGCAGCTTAGTGGCAGCCAAAAACATTCAGTACTTC.

V usage is TRBV2 and J usage is TRBJ2-2, with a possible D match to TRBD1 (6 bases). Per the germline V gene, CDR1 is SNHLY and CDR2 is FYNNEI. V gave up 4 bases and J gave up 7 bases, with 19 bases separating them. This CDR3 region has 16 residues. The chain's CDR3 is CASSGELTGYGGELFF. In DNA form, the CDR3 reads TGTGCCAGCAGTGGGGAATTAACAGGGTACGGCGGGGAGCTGTTTTTT. Full variable domain (missing parts from reference TRBV2 and TRBJ2-2): EPEVTQTPSHQVTQMGQEVILRCVPISNHLYFYWYRQILGQKVEFLVSFYNNEISEKSEIFDDQFSVERPDGSNFTLKIRSTKLEDSAMYFCASSGELTGYGGELFFGEGSRLTVL.

This chain connects TRBV5-1 to TRBJ1-1, with 8 positions matching TRBD1. Per the germline V gene, CDR1 is SGHRS and CDR2 is YFSETQ. The V segment lost 4 bases and the J segment 4 bases; nucleotides outside the gene matches: 12. This CDR3 has 16 residues. CDR3: CASSPDRGAGATEAFF. CDR3 nucleotides: TGCGCCAGCAGCCCCGACAGGGGCGCTGGGGCCACTGAAGCTTTCTTT.